Following are 9 T cell receptor beta chains from one sample sequenced in a study of T cell repertoires in cytomegalovirus infection. TCRdb called the reads again in MiXCR, with one record for every CDR3 protein. The data show about 460,000 distinct CDR3 sequences, about 11% seen once. Material for sequencing was PBMCs. These receptors originate from a human donor in good health (CMV status not recorded). Some clones in this sample may be carry-over from other donors' samples.

The CDR3 DNA reads TGTGCCAGCAGCAACTTAGCGGGGGAAAGGACAGATACGCAGTATTTT. It codes for CASSNLAGERTDTQYF. This rearrangement joins TRBV3-1 to TRBJ2-3; TRBD2 aligns across 9 bases. The CDR3 has 16 amino acids. The J segment lost 3 bases and the V segment lost 5 bases, leaving 9 bases of the junction unmatched. CDR1 and CDR2 from the germline V gene are LGHDT and YNNKEL (reference sequence).

This clonotype has more than one count but fewer than ten. This rearrangement joins TRBV2 to TRBJ2-2, with a possible D match to TRBD2 (6 bases). The CDR3 totals 12 residues. V dropped 8 bases and J dropped 6 bases, with 10 bases sitting between them. Germline-derived CDR1 and CDR2 are SNHLY and FYNNEI. CDR3 amino acids: CASRLVAGELFF. CDR3 in DNA: TGTGCCAGCCGACTAGTGGCCGGGGAGCTGTTTTTT.

Many counts were recorded for this clonotype. The rearrangement links TRBV28 to TRBJ1-2; D is unclear. V was cut by 3 bases and J by 9 bases, with 8 bases left in between. The CDR3 sequence is 11 residues long. Germline-derived CDR1 and CDR2 are MDHEN and SYDVKM. Written as DNA, the CDR3 is TGTGCCAGCAGTTTCGAGAGGCGCTACACCTTC. Translating it yields CASSFERRYTF.

This chain connects TRBV6-6 to TRBJ1-5, with a weak D call TRBD1 (5 bases). Trimming left V 0 bases short and J 0 bases short, with 15 bases between. This CDR3 has 18 residues. Germline values: CDR1 MNHNY, CDR2 SVGAGI (reference sequence). The chain's CDR3 is CASSYSGWRQGSNQPQHF. The CDR3 DNA is TGTGCCAGCAGTTACTCTGGATGGAGGCAGGGTAGCAATCAGCCCCAGCATTTT.

This clonotype was seen repeatedly, ten times or more. The CDR3 reads CASSPGVDEQFF. The CDR3 DNA reads TGTGCCAGCAGCCCAGGGGTCGATGAGCAGTTCTTC. The genes are TRBV7-3 and TRBJ2-1, with a possible D match to TRBD1 (6 bases). Trimming removed 5 bases from V and 8 bases from J, with 10 bases in between. Germline assignment: CDR1 SGHTA and CDR2 FQGTGA. The CDR3 runs 12 residues.

In its sample, this clonotype was seen many times. The chain recombines TRBV24-1 with TRBJ2-1, with 15 bases that match TRBD2. The germline gives CDR1 KGHDR, CDR2 SFDVKD. This CDR3 region has 20 residues. V trimming: 5 bases; J trimming: 0 bases; junction bases outside the gene matches: 10. Written as DNA, the CDR3 is TGTGCCACCAGTGGCGCCGGGACTAGCGGGAGGTTTCGCTCCTACAATGAGCAGTTCTTC. Translating gives CATSGAGTSGRFRSYNEQFF.

This clonotype was seen at least ten times. The V and J genes are TRBV18 and TRBJ2-1; D tentatively reads TRBD1 or TRBD2 (6 bases each). In germline, CDR1 is KGHSH, CDR2 LQKENI. The CDR3 loop spans 16 amino acids. Trimming took 6 bases from V and 3 from J, leaving 18 bases between them. DNA of the CDR3: TGTGCCAGCTCTACCGGGGGAACAGGGTACTACAATGAGCAGTTCTTC. Amino acids: CASSTGGTGYYNEQFF.

The rearrangement links TRBV18 to TRBJ1-2; D gene ambiguous. The germline V and J ends were trimmed by 9 bases and 0 bases, with 5 bases remaining between them. The CDR3 is 11 residues long. Germline V CDR1 and CDR2: KGHSH, LQKENI. CDR3 nucleotides: TGTGCCAGGTCATCTAACTATGGCTACACCTTC. It codes for CARSSNYGYTF.

This clonotype was detected only once. This rearrangement joins TRBV5-4 to TRBJ2-2, with 11 bases fitting TRBD1. The trim removed 3 bases at V and 2 bases at J, leaving 6 bases unmatched. The CDR3 sequence is 17 residues long. Germline assignment: CDR1 SGHNT and CDR2 YYREEE (reference sequence). CDR3 residues: CASSSDRGRVNTGELFF. CDR3 sequence (DNA): TGTGCCAGCAGCTCGGACAGGGGGCGCGTAAACACCGGGGAGCTGTTTTTT.